The sequence of this TCR beta chain was determined in a study of blood T cell repertoires in COVID-19. From germline, CDR1 is LGHNA and CDR2 YNFKEQ. The CDR3 loop spans 17 amino acids. Unmatched junction bases numbered 4, after V lost 4 bases and J lost 0 bases. Cohort placement rested on clinical history that participants reported themselves. The authors' processing: Amplifying reference gene primers gave estimates of nucleated cell counts. Assay used: immunoSEQ multiplex PCR; TCRdb lists only in-frame clones, some missing. That table furnishes V, J and clone size, whereas the DNA furnished D and trimming. The table includes 200,000 to 250,000 clones, 88% detected once.

This receptor was taken from a woman aged 50 to 60 with acute COVID-19. Material for sequencing was PBMCs or T cells enriched from blood (not recorded which). The chain combines TRBV4-2 with TRBJ1-6, with 9 bases matching TRBD1. The CDR3 reads CASSLDRGGSYNSPLHF. CDR3 nucleotide sequence: TGTGCCAGCAGCCTCGACAGGGGGGGCTCCTATAATTCACCCCTCCACTTT.